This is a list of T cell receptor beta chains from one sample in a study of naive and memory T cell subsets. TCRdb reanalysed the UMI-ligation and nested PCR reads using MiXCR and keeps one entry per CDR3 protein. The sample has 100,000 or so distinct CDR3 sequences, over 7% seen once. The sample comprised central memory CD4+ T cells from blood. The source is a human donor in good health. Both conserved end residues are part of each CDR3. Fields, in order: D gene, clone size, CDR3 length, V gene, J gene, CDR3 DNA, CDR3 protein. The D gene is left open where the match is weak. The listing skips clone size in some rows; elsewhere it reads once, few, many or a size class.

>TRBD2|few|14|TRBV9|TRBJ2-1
TGTGCCAGCAGCGCCCCAACGCGCGGGGGTGAGCAGTTCTTC
CASSAPTRGGEQFF
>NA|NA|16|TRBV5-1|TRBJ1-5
TGCGCCGGTATGGCCCCCTCCACCTGGAATGGTCAGCCCCAGGATTTT
CAGMAPSTWNGQPQDF
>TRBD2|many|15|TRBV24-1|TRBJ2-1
TGTGCCACCAGTACTAGCGGCAGCTCCTACAATGAGCAGTTCTTC
CATSTSGSSYNEQFF
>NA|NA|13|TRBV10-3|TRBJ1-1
TGTGCCACGCGAGGGGGGGGGCTGACTGAAGCTTTCTTT
CATRGGGLTEAFF
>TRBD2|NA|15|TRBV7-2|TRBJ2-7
TGTGCCAGCAGCTCCCTAGCGGGGGGCTCCTACGAGCAGTACTTC
CASSSLAGGSYEQYF
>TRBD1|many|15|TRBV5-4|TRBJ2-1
TGTGCCAGCAGCTTGGGACAGGGGTCCTACAATGAGCAGTTCTTC
CASSLGQGSYNEQFF
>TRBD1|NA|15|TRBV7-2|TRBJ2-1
TGTGCCAGCAGCTTATTCGGGGACAGTCCCAATGAGCAGTTCTTC
CASSLFGDSPNEQFF
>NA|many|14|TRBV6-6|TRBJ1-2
TGTGCCTGCGTTCCCCAACAGGAATTCTATGGCTACACCTTC
CACVPQQEFYGYTF
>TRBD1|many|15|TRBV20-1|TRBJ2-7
TGCAGTGCTAGAGCCTCAGGACAGGGCGGCTACGAGCAGTACTTC
CSARASGQGGYEQYF
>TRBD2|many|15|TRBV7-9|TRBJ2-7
TGTGCCAGCAGTAAGACTAGCGGGAGATTCTACGAGCAGTACTTC
CASSKTSGRFYEQYF
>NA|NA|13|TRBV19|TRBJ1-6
TGTGCCAGTCAGGACGCGGGTTATTCACCCCTCCACTTT
CASQDAGYSPLHF
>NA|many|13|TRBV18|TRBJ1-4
TGTGCCAGCTCACCGGGAACTAATGAAAAACTGTTTTTT
CASSPGTNEKLFF
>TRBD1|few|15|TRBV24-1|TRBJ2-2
TGTGCCACCAGTGGCACAGGGGGCAAGGGCGGGGAGCTGTTTTTT
CATSGTGGKGGELFF
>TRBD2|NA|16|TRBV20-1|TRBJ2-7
TGCAGTGCTAGAGATTTCGGGAGGGCCCTCTCGGACGAGCAGTACTTC
CSARDFGRALSDEQYF
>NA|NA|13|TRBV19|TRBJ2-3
TGTGCCACCGATGGGAGAGCCCCAGATACGCAGTATTTT
CATDGRAPDTQYF
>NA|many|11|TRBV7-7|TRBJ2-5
TGTGCCAGCAGCTCCGGAGAGACCCAGTACTTC
CASSSGETQYF
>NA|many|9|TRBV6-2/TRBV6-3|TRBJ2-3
TGTGCCAGCACGGGTACGCAGTATTTT
CASTGTQYF
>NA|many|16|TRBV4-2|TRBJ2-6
TGTGCCAGCAGTCCGGGACACTTCTCTGGGGCCAACGTCCTGACTTTC
CASSPGHFSGANVLTF
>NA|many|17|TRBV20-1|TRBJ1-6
TGCAGTGCTAGAGATCGGGGGGGGGCGACCAGTAATTCACCCCTCCACTTT
CSARDRGGATSNSPLHF
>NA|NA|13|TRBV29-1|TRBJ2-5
TGCAGCGTTGGGGACACCTTCCAAGAGACCCAGTACTTC
CSVGDTFQETQYF
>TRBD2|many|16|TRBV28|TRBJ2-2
TGTGCCAGCAGAGGTCCTAGCGGGGCAAACACCGGGGAGCTGTTTTTT
CASRGPSGANTGELFF
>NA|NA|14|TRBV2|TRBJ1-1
TGTGCCAGCAGTGATCCGACACGGAATACTGAAGCTTTCTTT
CASSDPTRNTEAFF
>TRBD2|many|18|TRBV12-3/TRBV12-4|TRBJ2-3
TGTGCCAGCAGCTGGGAGGGCCTAGCGGGGGGGTTCACAGATACGCAGTATTTT
CASSWEGLAGGFTDTQYF
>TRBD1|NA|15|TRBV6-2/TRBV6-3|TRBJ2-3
TGTGCCAGTACCTTGATGACAGGGGGCACAGATACGCAGTATTTT
CASTLMTGGTDTQYF
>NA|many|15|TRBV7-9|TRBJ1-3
TGTGCCAGCAAAGAAGGAGGGGGCTCTGGAAACACCATATATTTT
CASKEGGGSGNTIYF
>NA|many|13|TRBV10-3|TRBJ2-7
TGTGCCATCAGTGAAGGGCCAACCTACGAGCAGTACTTC
CAISEGPTYEQYF
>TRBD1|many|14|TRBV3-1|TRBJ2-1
TGTGCCAGCAGCCCCCGCCGACAGGGAAATGAGCAGTTCTTC
CASSPRRQGNEQFF
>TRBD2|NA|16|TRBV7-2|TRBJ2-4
TGTGCCAGCAGCGCCTCCCCACTAGCGGGAGGAAACATTCAGTACTTC
CASSASPLAGGNIQYF
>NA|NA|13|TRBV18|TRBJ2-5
TGTGCCAGCTCACCGAACGCGGGGGAGACCCAGTACTTC
CASSPNAGETQYF
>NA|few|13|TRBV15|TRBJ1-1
TGTGCCACCAGCAGAGATGCTCAGGTTGAAGCTTTCTTT
CATSRDAQVEAFF
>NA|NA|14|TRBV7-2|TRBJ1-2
TGTGCCAGCAGCCCGACTAAAGATAACTATGGCTACACCTTC
CASSPTKDNYGYTF
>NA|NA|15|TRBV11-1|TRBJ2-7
TGTGCCAGCAGCCATGGGTCGGTCCTGGGCTACGAGCAGTACTTC
CASSHGSVLGYEQYF
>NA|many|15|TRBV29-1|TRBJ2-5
TGCAGCGTTGAGGGACTACGGGGGCAGGGCCGGGCCCAGTACTTC
CSVEGLRGQGRAQYF